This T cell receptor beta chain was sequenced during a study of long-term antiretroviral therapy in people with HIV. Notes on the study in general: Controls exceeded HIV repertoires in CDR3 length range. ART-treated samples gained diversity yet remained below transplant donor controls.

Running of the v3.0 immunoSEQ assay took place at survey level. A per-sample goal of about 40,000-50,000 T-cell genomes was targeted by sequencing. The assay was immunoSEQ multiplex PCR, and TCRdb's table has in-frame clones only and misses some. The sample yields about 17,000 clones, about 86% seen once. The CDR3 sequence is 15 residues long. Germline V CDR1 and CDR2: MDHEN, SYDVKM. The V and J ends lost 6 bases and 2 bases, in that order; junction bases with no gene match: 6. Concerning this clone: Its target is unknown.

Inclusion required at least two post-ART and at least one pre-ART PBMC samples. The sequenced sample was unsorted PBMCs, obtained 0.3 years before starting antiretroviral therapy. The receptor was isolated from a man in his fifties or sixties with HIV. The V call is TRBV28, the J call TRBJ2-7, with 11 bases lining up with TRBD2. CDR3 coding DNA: TGTGCCAGCAGACCTCTAGCGGGAGGAACCTACGAGCAGTACTTC. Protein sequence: CASRPLAGGTYEQYF.